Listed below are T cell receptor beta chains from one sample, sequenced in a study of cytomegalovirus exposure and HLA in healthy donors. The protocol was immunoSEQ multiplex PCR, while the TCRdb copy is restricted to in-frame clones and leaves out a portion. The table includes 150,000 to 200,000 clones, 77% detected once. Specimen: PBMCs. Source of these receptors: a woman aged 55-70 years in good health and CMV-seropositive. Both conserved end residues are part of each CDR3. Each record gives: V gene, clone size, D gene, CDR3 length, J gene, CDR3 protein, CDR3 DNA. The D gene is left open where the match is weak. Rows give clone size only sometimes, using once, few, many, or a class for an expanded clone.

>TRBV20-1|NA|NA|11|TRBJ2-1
CSAGTGVEQFF
TGCAGTGCAGGTACGGGTGTGGAGCAGTTCTTC
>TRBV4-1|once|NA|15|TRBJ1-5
CASSQVRLYNQPQHF
TGCGCCAGCAGCCAAGTCAGACTGTACAATCAGCCCCAGCATTTT
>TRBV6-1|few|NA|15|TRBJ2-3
CASSDGSLNSDTQYF
TGTGCCAGCAGTGATGGTAGTCTAAACTCGGATACGCAGTATTTT
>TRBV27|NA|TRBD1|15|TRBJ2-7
CASRLTGTGVYEQYF
TGTGCCAGCAGACTTACCGGGACAGGTGTCTACGAGCAGTACTTC
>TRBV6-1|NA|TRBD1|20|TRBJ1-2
CASSDTVRMDRGGSRYGYTF
TGTGCCAGCAGTGACACGGTTCGTATGGACAGGGGTGGTTCTCGCTATGGCTACACCTTC
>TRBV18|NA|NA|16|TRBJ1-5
CASSGLSRALLQPQHF
TGTGCCAGCTCGGGTCTTTCGAGGGCGCTGTTGCAGCCCCAGCATTTT
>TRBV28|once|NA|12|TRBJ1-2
CATPGGYYGYTF
TGTGCCACCCCCGGGGGGTATTATGGCTACACCTTC
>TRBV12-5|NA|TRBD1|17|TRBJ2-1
CASGLAPDRTSRGEQFF
TGTGCTAGTGGACTGGCCCCGGACAGGACATCCCGAGGTGAGCAGTTCTTC
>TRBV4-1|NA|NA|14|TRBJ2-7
CASSQDSFSYEQYF
TGCGCCAGCAGCCAAGATTCATTCTCCTACGAGCAGTACTTC
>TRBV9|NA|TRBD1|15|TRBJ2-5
CASSAGDRPQETQYF
TGTGCCAGCAGCGCAGGGGACAGACCCCAAGAGACCCAGTACTTC
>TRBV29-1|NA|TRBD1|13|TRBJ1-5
CSFRGQGDQPQHF
TGCAGCTTTAGGGGACAGGGGGATCAGCCCCAGCATTTT
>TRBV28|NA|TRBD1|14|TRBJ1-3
CASIPGTARNTIYF
TGTGCCAGCATCCCCGGGACAGCTCGAAACACCATATATTTT
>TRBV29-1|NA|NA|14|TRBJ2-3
CSVGMGEVADTQYF
TGCAGCGTTGGGATGGGGGAGGTGGCAGATACGCAGTATTTT
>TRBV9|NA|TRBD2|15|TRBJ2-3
CASSVGLAGENTQYF
TGTGCCAGCAGCGTAGGACTAGCGGGGGAAAATACGCAGTATTTT
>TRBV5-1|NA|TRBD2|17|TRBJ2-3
CASSGRTSGGGKDTQYF
TGCGCCAGCAGCGGCAGGACTAGCGGGGGGGGAAAAGATACGCAGTATTTT
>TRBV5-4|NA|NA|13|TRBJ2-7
CASSLPQGLEQYF
TGTGCCAGCAGCTTGCCGCAGGGACTCGAGCAGTACTTC
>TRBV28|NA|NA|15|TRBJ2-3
CASSLARGRTDTQYF
TGTGCCAGCAGTTTGGCCAGGGGCCGTACAGATACGCAGTATTTT
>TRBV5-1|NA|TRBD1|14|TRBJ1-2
CASSPRTGGAGYTF
TGCGCCAGCAGCCCAAGGACAGGGGGCGCAGGCTACACCTTC
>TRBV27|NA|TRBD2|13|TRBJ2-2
CASSLGGAGELFF
TGTGCCAGCAGTTTGGGGGGGGCCGGGGAGCTGTTTTTT
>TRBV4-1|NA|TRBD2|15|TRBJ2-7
CASSQVLAGTYEQYF
TGCGCCAGCAGCCAGGTACTAGCGGGGACCTACGAGCAGTACTTC
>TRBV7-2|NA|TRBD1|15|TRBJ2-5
CASSTWTGGSETQYF
TGTGCCAGCAGCACCTGGACAGGGGGCAGTGAGACCCAGTACTTC